Listed below are T cell receptor beta chains from one sample, sequenced in a study of T cell repertoires in cytomegalovirus infection. TCRdb re-called the reads with MiXCR, one entry per CDR3 protein. The repertoire has just under 300,000 distinct CDR3 sequences, about 8.8% of them found once; the top ten carry around 2.5%. The specimen sequenced was PBMCs. The receptors derive from a human donor in good health (CMV status not recorded). Some clones in this sample may be carry-over from other donors' samples. The CDR3 runs from the conserved cysteine through the conserved F or W. Each record gives: D gene, clone size, J gene, V gene, CDR3 protein, CDR3 DNA. A D gene is named only where the DNA matches it firmly. Size values are once, few and many counts, or a class for expanded clones, and some rows have none.

d_call: .; clone_size: many; j_call: TRBJ2-5; v_call: TRBV3-1; cdr3_aa: CASSPGPTQYF; cdr3_nt: TGTGCCAGCAGCCCTGGACCGACCCAGTACTTC
d_call: .; clone_size: few; j_call: TRBJ1-5; v_call: TRBV6-6; cdr3_aa: CASSYSPGQPQHF; cdr3_nt: TGTGCCAGCAGTTATTCGCCTGGGCAGCCCCAGCATTTT
d_call: TRBD2; clone_size: many; j_call: TRBJ2-5; v_call: TRBV7-2; cdr3_aa: CASSFLAGGSETQYF; cdr3_nt: TGTGCCAGCAGCTTTCTAGCGGGGGGATCGGAGACCCAGTACTTC
d_call: .; clone_size: many; j_call: TRBJ2-4; v_call: TRBV25-1; cdr3_aa: CASSDSDLAKNIQYF; cdr3_nt: TGTGCCAGCAGTGATTCGGACTTAGCCAAAAACATTCAGTACTTC
d_call: .; clone_size: .; j_call: TRBJ2-2; v_call: TRBV6-1; cdr3_aa: CASETSHKNTGELFF; cdr3_nt: TGTGCCAGCGAAACCAGCCACAAGAACACCGGGGAGCTGTTTTTT
d_call: TRBD1; clone_size: many; j_call: TRBJ2-2; v_call: TRBV29-1; cdr3_aa: CSVERGGGQGGTGELFF; cdr3_nt: TGCAGCGTTGAAAGAGGTGGGGGACAGGGAGGCACCGGGGAGCTGTTTTTT
d_call: .; clone_size: .; j_call: TRBJ2-3; v_call: TRBV29-1; cdr3_aa: CSVESGNTQYF; cdr3_nt: TGCAGCGTTGAATCCGGCAATACGCAGTATTTT
d_call: TRBD1; clone_size: many; j_call: TRBJ1-3; v_call: TRBV10-3; cdr3_aa: CAISEFGTDQPSGNTIYF; cdr3_nt: TGTGCCATCAGTGAATTTGGGACAGACCAACCGTCTGGAAACACCATATATTTT
d_call: TRBD1; clone_size: few; j_call: TRBJ2-5; v_call: TRBV5-5; cdr3_aa: CASSLGTPGGQETQYF; cdr3_nt: TGTGCCAGCAGCTTGGGAACTCCAGGGGGCCAAGAGACCCAGTACTTC
d_call: TRBD2; clone_size: few; j_call: TRBJ2-2; v_call: TRBV28; cdr3_aa: CASSWGLAVGELFF; cdr3_nt: TGTGCCAGCAGTTGGGGACTAGCTGTTGGGGAGCTGTTTTTT
d_call: .; clone_size: .; j_call: TRBJ2-3; v_call: TRBV5-4; cdr3_aa: CASSLGTAPPDTQYF; cdr3_nt: TGTGCCAGCAGCCTTGGGACGGCACCCCCGGATACGCAGTATTTT
d_call: .; clone_size: many; j_call: TRBJ2-7; v_call: TRBV7-6; cdr3_aa: CASSTPGNVWEQYF; cdr3_nt: TGTGCCAGCAGCACCCCTGGGAACGTTTGGGAGCAGTACTTC
d_call: .; clone_size: many; j_call: TRBJ1-5; v_call: TRBV20-1; cdr3_aa: CSARDRTSSGQPQHF; cdr3_nt: TGCAGTGCTAGAGATCGAACCAGCTCCGGGCAGCCCCAGCATTTT
d_call: TRBD2; clone_size: many; j_call: TRBJ2-1; v_call: TRBV4-2; cdr3_aa: CASSQEYSGASYNEQFF; cdr3_nt: TGTGCCAGCAGCCAAGAGTACAGCGGGGCTTCCTACAATGAGCAGTTCTTC
d_call: .; clone_size: few; j_call: TRBJ1-1; v_call: TRBV20-1; cdr3_aa: CSASGQGHRAVAFF; cdr3_nt: TGCAGTGCTAGCGGGCAGGGCCATCGGGCGGTGGCTTTCTTT
d_call: TRBD2; clone_size: many; j_call: TRBJ2-7; v_call: TRBV19; cdr3_aa: CASSMVRAGEGEQYF; cdr3_nt: TGTGCCAGTAGTATGGTCCGGGCGGGAGAAGGAGAGCAGTACTTC
d_call: .; clone_size: many; j_call: TRBJ1-2; v_call: TRBV5-4; cdr3_aa: CASSSPGRRHGYTF; cdr3_nt: TGTGCCAGCAGCTCCCCCGGGAGGAGGCATGGCTACACCTTC
d_call: .; clone_size: many; j_call: TRBJ1-1; v_call: TRBV18; cdr3_aa: CASSPVGSNTEAFF; cdr3_nt: TGTGCCAGCTCCCCGGTCGGATCGAACACTGAAGCTTTCTTT
d_call: .; clone_size: many; j_call: TRBJ1-6; v_call: TRBV7-2; cdr3_aa: CASSLALQNSPLHF; cdr3_nt: TGTGCCAGCAGCTTAGCCCTACAGAATTCACCCCTCCACTTT
d_call: TRBD2; clone_size: many; j_call: TRBJ2-1; v_call: TRBV14; cdr3_aa: CASSHLTSGAWNEQFF; cdr3_nt: TGTGCCAGCAGCCACCTGACTAGCGGGGCCTGGAATGAGCAGTTCTTC
d_call: .; clone_size: many; j_call: TRBJ2-6; v_call: TRBV12-3/TRBV12-4; cdr3_aa: CASSLDRAGANVLTF; cdr3_nt: TGTGCCAGCAGTTTAGACAGGGCTGGGGCCAACGTCCTGACTTTC
d_call: .; clone_size: many; j_call: TRBJ2-7; v_call: TRBV7-9; cdr3_aa: CASSISNEQYF; cdr3_nt: TGTGCCAGCAGCATCAGCAACGAGCAGTACTTC
d_call: .; clone_size: many; j_call: TRBJ2-5; v_call: TRBV7-9; cdr3_aa: CASSPIGTDQETQYF; cdr3_nt: TGTGCCAGCAGCCCTATCGGGACTGATCAAGAGACCCAGTACTTC
d_call: .; clone_size: many; j_call: TRBJ2-1; v_call: TRBV7-2; cdr3_aa: CASSLDYGSNEQFF; cdr3_nt: TGTGCCAGCAGCTTAGACTACGGAAGCAATGAGCAGTTCTTC
d_call: TRBD1; clone_size: .; j_call: TRBJ2-7; v_call: TRBV29-1; cdr3_aa: CSAGQGGTYEQYF; cdr3_nt: TGCAGCGCCGGACAGGGGGGAACCTACGAGCAGTACTTC
d_call: .; clone_size: many; j_call: TRBJ1-6; v_call: TRBV12-3/TRBV12-4; cdr3_aa: CASARLGSSYNSPLHF; cdr3_nt: TGTGCCAGCGCCCGACTGGGGAGCTCCTATAATTCACCCCTCCACTTT
d_call: .; clone_size: many; j_call: TRBJ2-3; v_call: TRBV7-9; cdr3_aa: CASGADTDTQYF; cdr3_nt: TGTGCCAGCGGGGCGGACACAGATACGCAGTATTTT
d_call: .; clone_size: .; j_call: TRBJ1-5; v_call: TRBV12-3/TRBV12-4; cdr3_aa: CASRGTVGQPQHF; cdr3_nt: TGTGCCAGCAGGGGGACCGTCGGTCAGCCCCAGCATTTT
d_call: TRBD1; clone_size: .; j_call: TRBJ2-7; v_call: TRBV5-4; cdr3_aa: CASRRDRDGEQYF; cdr3_nt: TGTGCCAGCCGCAGGGACAGGGATGGGGAGCAGTACTTC
d_call: .; clone_size: few; j_call: TRBJ1-6; v_call: TRBV13; cdr3_aa: CASSLTTAVVASPLHF; cdr3_nt: TGTGCCAGCAGCCTGACGACAGCTGTCGTGGCTTCACCCCTCCACTTT
d_call: .; clone_size: many; j_call: TRBJ1-5; v_call: TRBV10-3; cdr3_aa: CAISESLGRGDQPQHF; cdr3_nt: TGTGCCATCAGTGAGTCTTTAGGCAGGGGTGATCAGCCCCAGCATTTT
d_call: .; clone_size: .; j_call: TRBJ1-2; v_call: TRBV7-9; cdr3_aa: CASSLYAGSNYGYTF; cdr3_nt: TGTGCCAGCAGCTTATACGCAGGCTCTAACTATGGCTACACCTTC
d_call: .; clone_size: many; j_call: TRBJ2-5; v_call: TRBV5-4; cdr3_aa: CASSVQQGLSQETQYF; cdr3_nt: TGTGCCAGCAGCGTCCAACAGGGATTGTCTCAAGAGACCCAGTACTTC
d_call: TRBD1; clone_size: many; j_call: TRBJ1-1; v_call: TRBV7-9; cdr3_aa: CASSLAYRGNTEAFF; cdr3_nt: TGTGCCAGCAGCTTAGCGTACAGGGGGAACACTGAAGCTTTCTTT
d_call: .; clone_size: many; j_call: TRBJ2-7; v_call: TRBV20-1; cdr3_aa: CSARVGTAYEQYF; cdr3_nt: TGCAGTGCTAGAGTAGGAACAGCCTACGAGCAGTACTTC
d_call: TRBD2; clone_size: .; j_call: TRBJ2-3; v_call: TRBV5-4; cdr3_aa: CASSGEGAGPEDTQYF; cdr3_nt: TGTGCCAGCAGCGGTGAGGGAGCGGGGCCAGAGGATACGCAGTATTTT
d_call: TRBD2; clone_size: many; j_call: TRBJ2-1; v_call: TRBV18; cdr3_aa: CASSPDLAGINEQFF; cdr3_nt: TGTGCCAGCTCACCAGATCTAGCGGGTATTAATGAGCAGTTCTTC
d_call: TRBD1; clone_size: many; j_call: TRBJ1-2; v_call: TRBV6-5; cdr3_aa: CASSRTGEDGYTF; cdr3_nt: TGTGCCAGCAGTCGGACAGGGGAGGATGGCTACACCTTC
d_call: TRBD1; clone_size: few; j_call: TRBJ1-4; v_call: TRBV3-1; cdr3_aa: CASSQERDRGWKLFF; cdr3_nt: TGTGCCAGCAGCCAAGAGCGGGACAGGGGTTGGAAACTGTTTTTT
d_call: TRBD2; clone_size: many; j_call: TRBJ2-1; v_call: TRBV12-3/TRBV12-4; cdr3_aa: CASTRSLAGVRDEQFF; cdr3_nt: TGTGCCAGCACCAGATCACTAGCGGGGGTGAGGGATGAGCAGTTCTTC
d_call: .; clone_size: many; j_call: TRBJ2-1; v_call: TRBV7-9; cdr3_aa: CASSLAPSDNEQFF; cdr3_nt: TGTGCCAGCAGCTTAGCGCCTAGCGACAATGAGCAGTTCTTC
d_call: .; clone_size: many; j_call: TRBJ2-3; v_call: TRBV7-2; cdr3_aa: CASDVGPDTQYF; cdr3_nt: TGTGCCAGCGACGTGGGACCAGATACGCAGTATTTT
d_call: .; clone_size: .; j_call: TRBJ2-1; v_call: TRBV19; cdr3_aa: CASSMGLLPYNEQFF; cdr3_nt: TGTGCCAGTAGTATGGGATTGCTCCCCTACAATGAGCAGTTCTTC
d_call: .; clone_size: .; j_call: TRBJ2-2; v_call: TRBV24-1; cdr3_aa: CATSDSGTANTGELFF; cdr3_nt: TGTGCCACCAGTGATAGCGGGACAGCGAACACCGGGGAGCTGTTTTTT
d_call: .; clone_size: .; j_call: TRBJ2-5; v_call: TRBV20-1; cdr3_aa: CSAQGVEETQYF; cdr3_nt: TGCAGTGCCCAGGGTGTGGAAGAGACCCAGTACTTC
d_call: .; clone_size: many; j_call: TRBJ1-2; v_call: TRBV6-2/TRBV6-3; cdr3_aa: CASSYHYRSGENYGYTF; cdr3_nt: TGTGCCAGCAGTTACCATTACCGGTCAGGGGAAAACTATGGCTACACCTTC
d_call: .; clone_size: .; j_call: TRBJ2-5; v_call: TRBV7-6; cdr3_aa: CASSSFLPQRGETQYF; cdr3_nt: TGTGCCAGCAGCTCATTTCTTCCACAGCGTGGGGAGACCCAGTACTTC
d_call: .; clone_size: many; j_call: TRBJ2-1; v_call: TRBV7-8; cdr3_aa: CASSLAVVYEQFF; cdr3_nt: TGTGCCAGCAGCTTAGCGGTTGTCTATGAGCAGTTCTTC
d_call: TRBD1; clone_size: many; j_call: TRBJ2-3; v_call: TRBV7-2; cdr3_aa: CASSRQGAFTDTQYF; cdr3_nt: TGTGCCAGCAGCAGACAGGGGGCATTTACAGATACGCAGTATTTT